The 12 T cell receptor beta chains below were found in one sample sequenced in a study of blood T cells in healthy people across ages. The use of a sample-barcoded 5' primer and a J-beta primer mix characterized a second PCR of roughly 6 to 11 cycles. TCRdb processed the 5' RACE reads anew with MiXCR; each CDR3 protein has one entry. The sample includes around 650,000 distinct CDR3 sequences, roughly 32% of them seen just once. Specimen: blood. Receptors originate from a woman older than 75 in good health.

The gene calls are TRBV7-9 and TRBJ1-2; weak D call: TRBD1 (5 bases). Per the germline V gene, CDR1 is SEHNR and CDR2 is FQNEAQ (reference sequence). The CDR3 extends over 11 amino acids. Trimming pared 5 bases from V and 12 bases from J, leaving 13 bases between. CDR3 region: CASSPGRGDTF. DNA of the CDR3: TGTGCCAGCAGCCCCGGGCGGGGCGACACCTTC.

This clonotype was counted ten times or more. J is TRBJ2-1 and V is TRBV20-1, with D possibly matching TRBD2 (5 bases). The V gene's germline CDR1 is DFQATT and CDR2 SNEGSKA (reference sequence). The CDR3 is made up of 14 amino acids. The V gene lost 4 bases and the J gene lost 3 bases, with 13 bases spanning the gap. The CDR3 loop reads CSAMSGGVYNEQFF. The DNA of the CDR3 is TGCAGTGCTATGTCCGGAGGCGTCTACAATGAGCAGTTCTTC.

About this clonotype itself: A much bigger clone sits one base away, suggesting this may be a read error. V gene TRBV18 combines with J gene TRBJ2-1; tentatively, D is TRBD2 (6 bases). The germline V gene has CDR1 KGHSH and CDR2 LQKENI. V was clipped by 3 bases and J by 5 bases, with 14 bases between them. The CDR3 sequence is 15 residues long. CDR3 DNA sequence: TGTGCCAGCTCACCGGTGAGCGGGTCCCACAATGAGCAGTTCTTC. Protein sequence: CASSPVSGSHNEQFF.

This chain links TRBV6-5 with TRBJ2-1; 12 bases match TRBD2. Germline CDR1 reads MNHEY; CDR2 reads SVGAGI. The CDR3 covers 16 residues. V dropped 7 bases and J dropped 0; count of bases not matched to a gene: 4. For the CDR3, the DNA is TGTGCCAGCAAGACTAGCGGGGGCCTCTCCTACAATGAGCAGTTCTTC. Protein sequence: CASKTSGGLSYNEQFF.

This clonotype was seen once. One end of the junction fails to match germline, which may point to a read error. V usage is TRBV27 and J usage is TRBJ1-2, with 7 bases lining up with TRBD1. This CDR3 is built from 16 residues. Germline-derived CDR1 and CDR2 are MNHEY and SMNVEV (reference sequence). CDR3 sequence reads: CASSSGGATGYYGYTF. DNA of the CDR3: TGTGCAAGCAGTTCAGGGGGGGCGACAGGATACTATGGCTACACCTTC.

This clonotype was recorded at least ten times. V usage is TRBV20-1 and J usage is TRBJ2-3; perhaps TRBD2 as D (6 bases). The CDR3 sequence is 13 residues long. CDR1 is DFQATT and CDR2 is SNEGSKA in the germline V gene (reference sequence). Deletions cut 5 bases from V and 0 bases from J, with 9 bases between. CDR3 residues: CSALAGSTDTQYF. The DNA of the CDR3 is TGCAGTGCTTTGGCGGGGAGCACAGATACGCAGTATTTT.

The chain recombines TRBV7-2 with TRBJ1-2; 10 bases fit TRBD1. Germline assignment: CDR1 SGHTA and CDR2 FQGNSA. Germline trimming cut 4 bases from V and 6 bases from J; bases unmatched to any gene: 11. The CDR3 contains 16 residues. For the CDR3, the DNA is TGTGCCAGCAGCTCGCGACAGGGGGCGTATCGGAATGGCTACACCTTC. This translates into CASSSRQGAYRNGYTF.

This rearrangement joins TRBV3-1 to TRBJ2-3; TRBD1 might be the D (6 bases). Germline lookup yields CDR1 LGHDT and CDR2 YNNKEL (reference sequence). The CDR3 runs to 16 residues. V gave up 1 base and J gave up 1 base, with 12 bases separating them. DNA of the CDR3: TGTGCCAGCAGCCAAGTTCAGGGGTCAGGCACAGATACGCAGTATTTT. Protein product: CASSQVQGSGTDTQYF.

This clonotype was seen ten or more times. The rearrangement links TRBV28 to TRBJ1-2; D is undetermined. Trimming shortened V by 3 bases and J by 4 bases, and 6 bases separated the two germline ends. Germline CDR1 and CDR2: MDHEN and SYDVKM. The CDR3 is made up of 12 amino acids. The CDR3 bases are TGTGCCAGCAGTTTGTCTTTCTATGGCTACACCTTC. As protein: CASSLSFYGYTF.

This sequence joins TRBV6-1 and TRBJ2-7; a weak D match, TRBD1 (5 bases). Trimming removed 8 bases at V and 3 bases at J, with 14 bases between. The CDR3 loop spans 13 amino acids. Germline values: CDR1 MNHNS, CDR2 SASEGT. The CDR3 region is CASLTTVLYEQYF. The DNA of the CDR3 is TGTGCCAGCCTTACGACAGTCCTCTACGAGCAGTACTTC.

This sequence joins TRBV20-1 and TRBJ1-5; D is perhaps TRBD1 (5 bases). V lost 2 bases and J 1 base, leaving 15 bases between the germline ends. The germline V gene has CDR1 DFQATT and CDR2 SNEGSKA (reference sequence). The CDR3 is 16 amino acids. CDR3 bases: TGCAGTGCTAGATCCGCGGTAGGGGTGAGCAATCAGCCCCAGCATTTT. This translates into CSARSAVGVSNQPQHF.

This clonotype was recorded at least ten times. The V and J genes are TRBV12-3 or TRBV12-4 and TRBJ1-5, with 8 bases lining up with TRBD1. The CDR3 extends over 14 amino acids. V was pared by 6 bases and J by 6 bases, with 7 bases of the junction left unmatched. CDR3 amino acids: CASSRGQGGQPQHF. In nucleotides, the CDR3 is TGTGCCAGCAGCCGAGGACAGGGCGGTCAGCCCCAGCATTTT.